Sequencing of this T cell receptor (beta chain) was carried out in a study of T cells in Graves' hyperthyroidism and ophthalmopathy. Study overall: At the time of initial diagnosis and before any treatment, peripheral blood was collected.

General study findings and limits: For ophthalmopathy, model prediction preceded onset by a median approximately 6 months.

V lost 0 bases to trimming and J lost 7 bases, with 12 bases between them. Germline V gene sequence: CDR1 LGHNT, CDR2 FRNRAP. This CDR3 region has 15 residues. Patients between 18 and 65 years old had hyperthyroidism, newly diagnosed and lasting under 2 months. Clinical symptoms, serum thyroxine and TRAb, thyroid ultrasound and orbital computed tomography were used for the diagnoses. Using RNA transcripts as the source, TCR beta CDR3 regions were amplified. First-round RT-PCR targeting the TCR CDR3 was performed with the HTBI primer set. TCRdb fed the multiplex PCR reads into MiXCR, producing one record per CDR3 protein. Among 600,000 to 650,000 distinct CDR3 sequences, around 15% were seen once, and the ten largest hold about 3.8%. There are a few counts of this clonotype. Antigen specificity is unknown.

This sequence was found in a woman between 25 and 40 years old with Graves' hyperthyroidism. Sequenced material: blood. This chain joins TRBV12-5 and TRBJ2-2; D perhaps matches TRBD1 (6 bases). CDR3 DNA sequence: TGTGCTAGTGGTTTGGTACTTATAGGGGGCGGGGAGCTGTTTTTT. Its protein is CASGLVLIGGGELFF. The variable domain in full, with the rest retrieved from reference TRBV12-5 and TRBJ2-2, is DARVTQTPRHKVTEMGQEVTMRCQPILGHNTVFWYRQTMMQGLELLAYFRNRAPLDDSGMPKDRFSAEMPDATLATLKIQPSEPRDSAVYFCASGLVLIGGGELFFGEGSRLTVL.